These 24 T cell receptor beta chains were sequenced from one sample in a study of T cells in Graves' hyperthyroidism and ophthalmopathy. Researchers amplified the TCR beta CDR3 regions from RNA transcripts. First-round RT-PCR with HTBI primers amplified the TCR CDR3 region. TCRdb analysed the multiplex PCR reads with MiXCR anew, one entry per CDR3 protein. The sample holds approximately 430,000 distinct CDR3 sequences; more than 15% are singletons and the top ten take approximately 8%. The specimen was blood. Source of these receptors: a young woman with Graves' hyperthyroidism.

This clonotype was seen a few times. The chain is built from TRBV29-1 and TRBJ2-7; unclear D gene. Germline CDR1 reads SQVTM; CDR2 reads ANQGSEA. V was cut by 2 bases and J by 6 bases, with 8 bases left in between. CDR3 size: 11 residues. The DNA of the CDR3 is TGCAGCGTTGAACATACTGGCGAGCAGTACTTC. Translating it yields CSVEHTGEQYF.

The chain joins TRBV27 to TRBJ2-1, with 10 nucleotides matching TRBD2. This CDR3 region has 16 residues. CDR1 MNHEY and CDR2 SMNVEV come from the germline V gene (reference sequence). Germline trimming cut 3 bases from V and 8 bases from J; bases unmatched to any gene: 10. The CDR3 nucleotides read TGTGCCAGCAGTTTGGATGCTAGCGGGAGAGGGGATGAGCAGTTCTTC. Its protein is CASSLDASGRGDEQFF.

This clonotype showed up just a few times. The V and J genes are TRBV20-1 and TRBJ1-2; a weak D match, TRBD1 (5 bases). Trimming cost V 0 bases and J 2 bases, with 10 bases left between them. The CDR3 length is 14 residues. CDR1 and CDR2 from the germline V gene are DFQATT and SNEGSKA (reference sequence). The CDR3 nucleotides are TGCAGTGCTAGAGATGGTCGGGGGAACTATGGCTACACCTTC. This codes for CSARDGRGNYGYTF.

Concerning this clonotype itself: Since a much larger clone is just one base distant, this may be a read error. The J gene is TRBJ2-5, the V gene TRBV10-3; D is perhaps TRBD1 (6 bases). Germline V gene lookup returns CDR1 ENHRY and CDR2 SYGVKD. The CDR3 is 15 amino acids. DNA for the CDR3: TGTGCCACCAGTGACTCTGGACAGATCCAAGAGACCCAGTACTTC. Its translation is CATSDSGQIQETQYF.

This clonotype was seen at least ten times. This chain links TRBV4-2 with TRBJ2-7; D might be TRBD1 (5 bases). V gave up 4 bases and J gave up 0 bases, with 10 bases separating them. The V gene's germline CDR1 is LGHNA and CDR2 YNFKEQ. CDR3 length: 14 amino acids. The CDR3 DNA reads TGTGCCAGCAGCCTTCAAAGGGGCTCCTACGAGCAGTACTTC. Its protein product is CASSLQRGSYEQYF.

This clonotype was seen many times. V gene TRBV12-5 combines with J gene TRBJ2-7, with D perhaps matching TRBD1 (7 bases). The CDR3 sequence is 15 residues long. V lost 3 bases to trimming and J lost 1 base, with 13 bases between them. Germline assignment: CDR1 LGHNT and CDR2 FRNRAP. In nucleotides, the CDR3 is TGTGCTAGTGGTTTTGCGACAGGGACTTCCTACGAGCAGTACTTC. Translation gives CASGFATGTSYEQYF.

For this clonotype: At one boundary the junction diverges from the germline segment, which might be a read error. The chain joins TRBV9 to TRBJ2-7, with a weak D call TRBD1 (5 bases). The CDR3 has 17 amino acids. Per the germline V gene, CDR1 is SGDLS and CDR2 is YYNGEE. The CDR3 is CASGVHPLRWGMYEQYF. The CDR3 bases are TGTGCCAGCGGCGTACACCCCTTAAGGTGGGGCATGTACGAGCAGTACTTC.

The CDR3 region is CASSPSRGSAVNTGELFF. CDR3 DNA: TGTGCCAGCAGCCCCAGTAGGGGTTCGGCAGTTAACACCGGGGAGCTGTTTTTT. The J gene is TRBJ2-2, the V gene TRBV9, with D tentatively TRBD1 (5 bases). This CDR3 is built from 18 residues. Germline-derived CDR1 and CDR2 are SGDLS and YYNGEE. The V end lost 4 bases, the J end lost 2 bases, and 21 bases lay between the germline ends.

This clonotype was picked up many times. V usage is TRBV7-8 and J usage is TRBJ2-3; 9 nucleotides align to TRBD2. V gave up 1 base and J gave up 6 bases; unmatched junction bases: 8. The germline gives CDR1 SGHVS, CDR2 FQNEAQ. The CDR3 is made up of 16 amino acids. CDR3 coding DNA: TGTGCCAGCAGCTTAGTCGGCGGGGGGGCAGCCGATACGCAGTATTTT. Its translation: CASSLVGGGAADTQYF.

This clonotype was observed many times. The CDR3 sequence is CASSLEGTNYGYTF. As DNA, the CDR3 is TGTGCCAGCAGCTTGGAGGGTACCAACTATGGCTACACCTTC. This chain links TRBV5-8 with TRBJ1-2; D not resolved. CDR3 size: 14 residues. Germline CDR1 reads SGHTS; CDR2 reads YDEGEE. Trimming left V 0 bases short and J 2 bases short, with 8 bases between.

This clonotype occurred many times. V is TRBV9 and J is TRBJ1-5, with a possible D match to TRBD1 (5 bases). CDR3 length: 15 amino acids. Germline values: CDR1 SGDLS, CDR2 YYNGEE. The ends were cut back, 3 bases at V and 4 bases at J, with 14 bases in the middle. CDR3 loop: CASSGWGGVNQPQHF. CDR3 nucleotides: TGTGCCAGCAGCGGGTGGGGGGGGGTGAATCAGCCCCAGCATTTT.

This clonotype was counted between two and nine times. V gene TRBV20-1 combines with J gene TRBJ2-3; D is ambiguous. The V gene's germline CDR1 is DFQATT and CDR2 SNEGSKA (reference sequence). The CDR3 has 13 residues. The V and J ends lost 0 bases and 3 bases respectively, with 7 bases between them. DNA for the CDR3: TGCAGTGCTAGAGATTATTCGACAGATACGCAGTATTTT. Encoded protein: CSARDYSTDTQYF.

This clonotype showed up just a few times. V usage is TRBV9 and J usage is TRBJ2-1; D might be TRBD2 (7 bases). Trimming stripped 3 bases from V and 8 bases from J, with 27 bases between. The CDR3 consists of 18 residues. From germline, CDR1 is SGDLS and CDR2 YYNGEE. For the CDR3, the DNA is TGTGCCAGCAGCGGGTTGGGGGGGGCCCACAATTTAGGCGATGAGCAGTTCTTC. Translation: CASSGLGGAHNLGDEQFF.

This clonotype was detected a few times. The gene calls are TRBV10-3 and TRBJ1-4; D is undetermined. Germline CDR1 and CDR2: ENHRY and SYGVKD. This CDR3 spans 12 amino acids. V gave up 2 bases and J gave up 12 bases, with 10 bases separating them. DNA for the CDR3: TGTGCCATCAGTGAGGGGCCAAAGGAACTGTTTTTT. Translating it yields CAISEGPKELFF.

The chain couples TRBV5-1 to TRBJ1-2; no firm D call. Germline-derived CDR1 and CDR2 are SGHRS and YFSETQ. V was cut by 3 bases and J by 3 bases, with 15 bases left in between. The CDR3 contains 15 residues. CDR3 sequence reads: CASSSVEAGDYGYTF. CDR3 in DNA: TGCGCCAGCAGCTCTGTCGAAGCTGGGGACTATGGCTACACCTTC.

There are many counts of this clonotype. The chain combines TRBV20-1 with TRBJ2-3, with 8 bases lining up with TRBD2. This CDR3 contains 15 residues. Trimming at V came to 3 bases and at J to 1 base, leaving 6 bases not matched to a gene. CDR1 and CDR2 from the germline V gene are DFQATT and SNEGSKA (reference sequence). The CDR3: CSASREGLGTDTQYF. The DNA of the CDR3 is TGCAGTGCTAGCCGGGAGGGACTGGGCACAGATACGCAGTATTTT.

A note on this clonotype: An end of the junction differs from the germline gene, which may be a read error. J is TRBJ2-7 and V is TRBV4-1; D is unresolved. This CDR3 is 13 amino acids long. Germline V CDR1 and CDR2: MGHRA, YSYEKL. The DNA for the CDR3 is TGCGCCAGCGGCCACCCCCTTCTCGGCGAGCAGTACTTC. Its translation: CASGHPLLGEQYF.

With regard to this clonotype: A much more abundant neighbour one base away suggests this may be a read error. Lacking the conserved final phenylalanine or tryptophan, this CDR3 likely reflects a read error. This rearrangement joins TRBV5-1 to TRBJ2-7; TRBD2 matches 7 bases. The CDR3 runs to 14 residues. The junction had 7 bases not matched to a gene; V was cut back by 2 bases and J by 5 bases. CDR1 is SGHRS, CDR2 YFSETQ, per germline. Here the CDR3 DNA reads TGCGCCAGCAGCTTTGCGAGCCGGGGGGACGAGCAGTACCTC. Its translation is CASSFASRGDEQYL.

This clonotype was found many times. The V and J genes are TRBV7-3 and TRBJ2-5, with D uncertain. V dropped 5 bases and J dropped 8 bases, with 12 bases sitting between them. CDR3 size: 12 residues. Per germline, CDR1 SGHTA and CDR2 FQGTGA. CDR3 in DNA: TGTGCCAGCAGCCTAGGGAAGGGCACCCAGTACTTC. Amino acids: CASSLGKGTQYF.

This clonotype turned up a few times. The chain joins TRBV12-3 or TRBV12-4 to TRBJ2-3; 12 positions agree with TRBD2. V lost 10 bases, J lost 4 bases, and 6 bases stayed unmatched. This CDR3 contains 14 residues. In nucleotides, the CDR3 is TGTGCCACCGCGACTAGCGGGGGCGCAGATACGCAGTATTTT. It encodes CATATSGGADTQYF.

In its sample, this clonotype was seen many times. The chain is built from TRBV7-8 and TRBJ2-2, with 12 positions matching TRBD2. The CDR3 runs 14 residues. CDR1 and CDR2 (germline): SGHVS, FQNEAQ. The V segment lost 7 bases and the J segment 6 bases; nucleotides outside the gene matches: 3. The CDR3 loop is CASTSGRAAGELFF. CDR3 bases: TGTGCCAGCACTAGCGGGAGGGCCGCCGGGGAGCTGTTTTTT.

This clonotype has only a few counts. The chain recombines TRBV4-1 with TRBJ2-1; TRBD2 matches at 14 bases. Germline V gene lookup returns CDR1 MGHRA and CDR2 YSYEKL. V shed 3 bases and J 0 bases; nucleotides not matched to a gene: 10. This CDR3 is 20 amino acids long. CDR3 DNA sequence: TGCGCCAGCAGCCACGCCCCCGGACTAGCGGGGGGACACTCCTACAATGAGCAGTTCTTC. As protein: CASSHAPGLAGGHSYNEQFF.

The chain recombines TRBV6-1 with TRBJ1-2; 8 bases align to TRBD1. The CDR3 covers 13 residues. Germline CDR1 is MNHNS and CDR2 is SASEGT. V shed 6 bases and J 10 bases; nucleotides not matched to a gene: 10. The CDR3 protein is CASRQAPQGDYTF. The CDR3 nucleotides read TGTGCCAGCAGACAAGCTCCACAGGGGGACTACACCTTC.

This clonotype was recorded many times. The gene calls are TRBV12-3 or TRBV12-4 and TRBJ2-7; D gene unclear. V lost 5 bases and J 2 bases, leaving 13 bases between the germline ends. This CDR3 region has 14 residues. CDR3 in amino acids: CASSPQFPPYEQYF. In nucleotides, the CDR3 is TGTGCCAGCAGTCCCCAGTTTCCTCCCTACGAGCAGTACTTC.